The 32 T cell receptor beta chains below come from one sample, sequenced in a study of blood T cell repertoires in COVID-19. Repertoires were generated with immunoSEQ multiplex PCR, while TCRdb's copy carries only in-frame clones and drops some. The sample records under 450,000 clones, about 88% being singletons. Sequenced: peripheral blood. These TCRs come from a woman aged 40 to 50 with COVID-19, enrolled during active disease.

The V and J genes are TRBV10-3 and TRBJ2-7; D is ambiguous. CDR1 and CDR2 (germline): ENHRY, SYGVKD. V lost 7 bases to trimming and J lost 2 bases, with 12 bases between them. CDR3 size: 13 residues. Written as DNA, the CDR3 is TGTGCCATCAAAACCGCCCAGACCTACGAGCAGTACTTC. Protein product: CAIKTAQTYEQYF.

The chain is built from TRBV7-9 and TRBJ2-7, with TRBD1 matching 9 bases. Per the germline V gene, CDR1 is SEHNR and CDR2 is FQNEAQ (reference sequence). The CDR3 runs to 14 residues. After removal of 5 bases from V and 5 bases from J, the junction contained 7 bases not matched to a gene. CDR3 sequence (DNA): TGTGCCAGCAGCCTAGACAGGGGGTTCCACGAGCAGTACTTC. Translation: CASSLDRGFHEQYF.

The CDR3 nucleotides read TGTGCCAGCTCTAGGGGCGGGAGCCTTAGCTCCTACGAGCAGTACTTC. Its translation: CASSRGGSLSSYEQYF. V and J are TRBV19 and TRBJ2-7; 7 nucleotides match TRBD2. This CDR3 spans 16 amino acids. With 9 bases clipped from V and 0 bases from J, the junction kept 14 bases outside the gene matches. Germline V CDR1 and CDR2: LNHDA, SQIVND (reference sequence).

The chain recombines TRBV12-3 or TRBV12-4 with TRBJ2-6, with D unclear. The V and J ends lost 4 bases and 4 bases respectively, with 2 bases between them. The CDR3 length is 12 residues. DNA of the CDR3: TGTGCCAGCAGTTCAGGGGCCAACGTCCTGACTTTC. This translates into CASSSGANVLTF.

The V and J genes are TRBV5-8 and TRBJ2-1, with 12 bases fitting TRBD2. The length of the CDR3 is 16 residues. With 0 bases clipped from V and 8 bases from J, the junction kept 6 bases outside the gene matches. The germline V gene encodes CDR1 SGHTS and CDR2 YDEGEE. The CDR3 is CASSLGRLAGVYEQFF. The CDR3 DNA sequence: TGTGCCAGCAGCTTGGGAAGACTAGCGGGAGTCTATGAGCAGTTCTTC. Complete variable domain (other parts from reference TRBV5-8 and TRBJ2-1): EAGVTQSPTHLIKTRGQQATLRCSPISGHTSVYWYQQALGLGLQFLLWYDEGEERNRGNFPPRFSGRQFPNYSSELNVNALELEDSALYLCASSLGRLAGVYEQFFGPGTRLTVL.

This clone was seen a single time. The chain's CDR3 is CASSWGTGTLNQPQHF. Here the CDR3 DNA reads TGTGCCAGCAGCTGGGGAACCGGGACACTCAATCAGCCCCAGCATTTT. This chain uses TRBV5-5 with TRBJ1-5, with D possibly TRBD1 on 6 matching bases. The length of the CDR3 is 16 residues. The V end was cut by 3 bases, the J end by 3 bases, with 16 bases between. The germline gives CDR1 SGHKS, CDR2 YYEKEE (reference sequence).

The chain joins TRBV25-1 to TRBJ1-1; D not certain. Germline values: CDR1 MGHDK, CDR2 SYGVNS. The CDR3 loop spans 15 amino acids. Trimming left V 0 bases short and J 1 base short, with 9 bases between. The CDR3 is CASSEYIGGNTEAFF. The CDR3 DNA follows: TGTGCCAGCAGTGAATATATTGGAGGGAACACTGAAGCTTTCTTT.

The chain employs TRBV3-1 (or the pseudogene TRBV3-2) and TRBJ2-2; TRBD1 agrees at 8 bases. This CDR3 has 14 residues. Per germline, CDR1 LGHDT and CDR2 YNNKEL (reference sequence). J lost 6 bases, V lost 4 bases, and 4 bases had no gene match. The CDR3 nucleotides read TGTGCCAGCAGCCCCAGGGGGCTGCCCGGGGAGCTGTTTTTT. This translates into CASSPRGLPGELFF.

The chain employs TRBV5-1 and TRBJ1-4; TRBD1 might be the D (5 bases). Deletions cut 2 bases from V and 0 bases from J, with 11 bases between. Germline lookup yields CDR1 SGHRS and CDR2 YFSETQ. CDR3 length: 16 residues. The CDR3 here is CASSFQGGTTNEKLFF. In DNA form, the CDR3 reads TGCGCCAGCAGCTTCCAGGGTGGGACAACTAATGAAAAACTGTTTTTT.

The gene calls are TRBV5-1 and TRBJ2-3; 7 nucleotides line up with TRBD1. The ends lost 2 bases at V and 6 bases at J; junction bases unmatched: 6. The CDR3 is made up of 14 amino acids. From germline, CDR1 is SGHRS and CDR2 YFSETQ. The CDR3 region is CASSLDTGDDTQYF. In DNA, the CDR3 is TGCGCCAGCAGCTTAGATACAGGGGACGATACGCAGTATTTT.

V is TRBV5-6 and J is TRBJ1-6, with TRBD1 matching 7 bases. In germline, CDR1 is SGHDT, CDR2 YYEEEE. The CDR3 runs to 18 residues. Unmatched junction bases numbered 8, after V lost 2 bases and J lost 0 bases. CDR3 DNA: TGTGCCAGCAGCTTCGCTCAGGGGGAGAGCTCCTATAATTCACCCCTCCACTTT. This gives the protein CASSFAQGESSYNSPLHF. The complete variable domain, with remaining parts taken from reference TRBV5-6 and TRBJ1-6, reads DAGVTQSPTHLIKTRGQQVTLRCSPKSGHDTVSWYQQALGQGPQFIFQYYEEEERQRGNFPDRFSGHQFPNYSSELNVNALLLGDSALYLCASSFAQGESSYNSPLHFGNGTRLTVT.

This chain uses TRBV20-1 with TRBJ2-7; TRBD1 matches 7 bases. The V gene end was trimmed by 6 bases and the J gene end by 6 bases; junction bases not matched to a gene: 5. Germline V gives CDR1 DFQATT, CDR2 SNEGSKA (reference sequence). The CDR3 runs 11 residues. CDR3 amino acids: CSADTGVEQYF. CDR3 nucleotide sequence: TGCAGTGCCGACACAGGGGTCGAGCAGTACTTC.

The chain combines TRBV6-1 with TRBJ2-2; D might be TRBD1 (5 bases). The germline V and J ends were trimmed by 1 base and 2 bases, with 20 bases remaining between them. The germline gives CDR1 MNHNS, CDR2 SASEGT. CDR3 size: 19 residues. CDR3 loop: CASSEDKWGPTSNTGELFF. CDR3 bases: TGTGCCAGCAGTGAAGATAAGTGGGGCCCCACCTCAAACACCGGGGAGCTGTTTTTT.

This clone was recorded many times. The J gene is TRBJ1-1, the V gene TRBV6-2 or TRBV6-3, with TRBD1 matching over 8 bases. J gave up 1 base and V 4 bases, and 2 bases lay outside the gene matches. The CDR3 has 14 residues. CDR1 is MNHEY and CDR2 is SVGEGT in the germline V gene. The CDR3 sequence is CASSSGQGNTEAFF. The CDR3 DNA reads as TGTGCCAGCAGTTCCGGACAGGGGAACACTGAAGCTTTCTTT.

The chain links TRBV7-9 to TRBJ2-7; perhaps TRBD1 as D (5 bases). Trimming removed 2 bases at V and 5 bases at J, with 16 bases between. This CDR3 comprises 15 residues. Per germline, CDR1 SEHNR and CDR2 FQNEAQ (reference sequence). CDR3 coding DNA: TGTGCCAGCAGCTTACTATCGGGCAGGGTCCACGAGCAGTACTTC. It codes for CASSLLSGRVHEQYF.

The chain links TRBV2 to TRBJ1-5; D perhaps matches TRBD1 (5 bases). CDR1 and CDR2 (germline): SNHLY, FYNNEI. The V and J ends lost 7 bases and 4 bases respectively, with 8 bases between them. The CDR3 sequence is 12 residues long. The CDR3 region has the DNA TGTGCCAGCAATTCAGGGAATCAGCCCCAGCATTTT. It translates to CASNSGNQPQHF.

This rearrangement joins TRBV28 to TRBJ2-3; D is uncertain. V was shortened by 9 bases and J by 4 bases, with 8 bases between the two germline ends. The CDR3 loop spans 11 amino acids. Germline lookup yields CDR1 MDHEN and CDR2 SYDVKM. Here the CDR3 DNA reads TGTGCCAGTAATTCCCCAGATACGCAGTATTTT. Its protein is CASNSPDTQYF.

The chain combines TRBV5-1 with TRBJ2-2, with 14 bases matching TRBD2. CDR1 is SGHRS and CDR2 is YFSETQ in the germline V gene. CDR3 length equals 17 residues. The V and J ends lost 4 bases and 6 bases, in that order; junction bases with no gene match: 8. The CDR3 coding sequence is TGCGCCAGCAGCCCGCCGGGACTAGCGGGAGTCGCCGGGGAGCTGTTTTTT. As protein: CASSPPGLAGVAGELFF.

The V gene is TRBV3-1 (or the pseudogene TRBV3-2), the J gene TRBJ1-3, with TRBD1 matching over 8 bases. The CDR3 sequence is 17 residues long. The germline gives CDR1 LGHDT, CDR2 YNNKEL (reference sequence). With 0 bases clipped from V and 0 bases from J, the junction kept 4 bases outside the gene matches. Here the CDR3 reads CASSQDRGLSSGNTIYF. The CDR3 DNA follows: TGTGCCAGCAGCCAAGACAGGGGGCTTTCCTCTGGAAACACCATATATTTT.

This clone was recorded only once. J is TRBJ2-7 and V is TRBV4-3; 8 bases line up with TRBD1. The ends lost 2 bases at V and 7 bases at J; junction bases unmatched: 10. CDR1 and CDR2 (germline): LGHNA, YSLEER. The CDR3 is 15 amino acids. For the CDR3, the DNA is TGCGCCAGCAGCCAAACTAACAGGGGGTTCGTTGAGCAGTACTTC. Amino acids: CASSQTNRGFVEQYF.

In this sample, this clone turned up once. The chain is built from TRBV4-1 and TRBJ2-1; D is unresolved. The CDR3 is made up of 14 amino acids. From germline, CDR1 is MGHRA and CDR2 YSYEKL. Trimming took off 1 base at V and 6 bases at J, with 10 bases between the two ends. CDR3 sequence: CASSQGATRNEQFF. The CDR3 DNA follows: TGCGCCAGCAGCCAAGGCGCGACACGCAATGAGCAGTTCTTC.

This chain connects TRBV7-8 to TRBJ2-5; weak D call: TRBD1 (6 bases). Trimming cost V 7 bases and J 5 bases, with 20 bases left between them. Germline V gene data show CDR1 as SGHVS and CDR2 as FQNEAQ. The CDR3 sequence is 15 residues long. As DNA, the CDR3 is TGTGCCAGCAAGAAGAGTGAACAGGGATGGGAGACCCAGTACTTC. Amino acid sequence: CASKKSEQGWETQYF.

The count of this clone is one. The chain employs TRBV6-6 and TRBJ1-6; D might be TRBD1 (6 bases). Germline CDR1 MNHNY, CDR2 SVGAGI (reference sequence). The CDR3 length is 14 residues. V shed 2 bases and J shed 12 bases, with 14 bases lying between them. CDR3 region: CASSYEGDKVPLHF. DNA of the CDR3: TGTGCCAGCAGTTACGAAGGGGACAAGGTACCCCTCCACTTT.

This sequence joins TRBV20-1 and TRBJ1-1; possible D gene TRBD1, 6 bases. The V gene's germline CDR1 is DFQATT and CDR2 SNEGSKA (reference sequence). There are 14 residues in the CDR3. Between the trimmed V and J ends, which lost 3 bases and 1 base, there was a span of 12 bases. The CDR3 DNA follows: TGCAGTGCTAGTGCCGGGACACAGAACACTGAAGCTTTCTTT. Translation gives CSASAGTQNTEAFF.

This clone appeared a single time. The chain is built from TRBV29-1 and TRBJ2-7; weak D call: TRBD2 (6 bases). Germline V gene sequence: CDR1 SQVTM, CDR2 ANQGSEA. The germline V and J ends were trimmed by 4 bases and 6 bases, with 22 bases remaining between them. This CDR3 spans 15 amino acids. In DNA, the CDR3 is TGCAGCGTTGCGGGCAAAGCAGGGCCGGGGGTCGAGCAGTACTTC. Encoded protein: CSVAGKAGPGVEQYF.

This clone was observed at least ten times. The chain couples TRBV2 to TRBJ2-7; possible D gene TRBD2, 5 bases. With 10 bases removed from V and 5 bases from J, the gap between germline ends came to 21 bases. Germline loops: CDR1 SNHLY, CDR2 FYNNEI. This CDR3 is 14 amino acids long. The CDR3 sequence is CATSPRGLLNEQYF. DNA of the CDR3: TGTGCCACCTCCCCCCGGGGTTTGTTGAACGAGCAGTACTTC.

V gene TRBV10-3 combines with J gene TRBJ1-2, with TRBD1 matching over 8 bases. Germline loops: CDR1 ENHRY, CDR2 SYGVKD. The CDR3 is 15 residues long. J gave up 4 bases and V 8 bases, and 12 bases lay outside the gene matches. The CDR3 nucleotides read TGTGCCATCGCCGAAGGTGTGGGACAGGCCTATGGCTACACCTTC. The encoded protein is CAIAEGVGQAYGYTF.

The chain employs TRBV2 and TRBJ1-1, with TRBD1 matching over 10 bases. Germline CDR1 reads SNHLY; CDR2 reads FYNNEI. CDR3 size: 17 residues. Trimming cost V 3 bases and J 1 base; bases outside gene matches: 8. CDR3 loop: CASSDGTGAVSNTEAFF. The DNA for the CDR3 is TGTGCCAGCAGTGATGGGACAGGGGCGGTTTCGAACACTGAAGCTTTCTTT.

The chain links TRBV19 to TRBJ1-1; 8 bases are shared with TRBD1. The trim removed 6 bases at V and 11 bases at J, leaving 14 bases unmatched. CDR3 length: 14 residues. Germline V gene sequence: CDR1 LNHDA, CDR2 SQIVND (reference sequence). The CDR3 DNA follows: TGTGCCAGTAGGCCCCAGGGGGCATCTCCTCAGGCTTTCTTT. Translating gives CASRPQGASPQAFF.

The CDR3 loop reads CASSIGPRQGYGYTF. CDR3 sequence (DNA): TGTGCCAGTAGTATAGGCCCGCGACAGGGCTATGGCTACACCTTC. The chain joins TRBV19 to TRBJ1-2; 7 bases are a match to TRBD1. The V segment lost 1 base and the J segment 4 bases; nucleotides outside the gene matches: 6. The CDR3 spans 15 residues. Per germline, CDR1 LNHDA and CDR2 SQIVND (reference sequence). Drawing the rest from reference TRBV19 and TRBJ1-2, the complete variable domain is DGGITQSPKYLFRKEGQNVTLSCEQNLNHDAMYWYRQDPGQGLRLIYYSQIVNDFQKGDIAEGYSVSREKKESFPLTVTSAQKNPTAFYLCASSIGPRQGYGYTFGSGTRLTVV.

The CDR3 nucleotides read TGCGCCAGCAGCCAAGGACTAGCGGGAGGCACAGATACGCAGTATTTT. Amino acids: CASSQGLAGGTDTQYF. The chain employs TRBV4-3 and TRBJ2-3; 12 bases are a match to TRBD2. V gave up 1 base and J gave up 1 base; unmatched junction bases: 0. CDR1 is LGHNA, CDR2 YSLEER, per germline. The CDR3 totals 16 residues.

The rearrangement joins TRBV15 to TRBJ2-5; D not certain. The CDR3 spans 11 residues. V lost 5 bases and J 7 bases, leaving 8 bases between the germline ends. Germline CDR1 reads LNHNV; CDR2 reads YYDKDF (reference sequence). This chain's CDR3 is CATSDLGTQYF. CDR3 DNA sequence: TGTGCCACCAGCGATCTAGGGACCCAGTACTTC.